These 14 T cell receptor beta chains share one sample of origin, sequenced in a study of shared clonotypes between healthy human individuals. The method was immunoSEQ multiplex PCR; TCRdb's version includes in-frame clones alone and lacks a portion of them. Altogether 500,000 to 550,000 clones are present, roughly 95% being singletons, with the ten largest covering about 0.064%. Material for sequencing was naive CD4+ T cells sorted from blood. As to subset: CD45RA+ positively selected. The receptors stem from a woman aged 30 to 39 in good health.

The chain has TRBV5-1 and TRBJ2-7, with TRBD2 matching 9 bases. This CDR3 is built from 16 residues. V dropped 9 bases and J dropped 2; count of bases not matched to a gene: 15. Germline-derived CDR1 and CDR2 are SGHRS and YFSETQ. The DNA for the CDR3 is TGCGCCACCGGAAAAGTAGCTAGCGGGATCCCCTACGAGCAGTACTTC. Residues: CATGKVASGIPYEQYF.

The V gene is TRBV27, the J gene TRBJ2-1; TRBD2 matches at 8 bases. The CDR3 extends over 18 amino acids. Germline trimming cut 4 bases from V and 6 bases from J; bases unmatched to any gene: 17. Germline CDR1 is MNHEY and CDR2 is SMNVEV (reference sequence). CDR3 in amino acids: CASSSRGTSRGSFNEQFF. CDR3 DNA sequence: TGTGCCAGCAGTTCGAGGGGGACTAGTCGGGGGAGCTTCAATGAGCAGTTCTTC.

The V and J genes are TRBV5-8 and TRBJ1-5; a weak D match, TRBD1 (5 bases). The V gene lost 3 bases and the J gene lost 7 bases, with 11 bases spanning the gap. This CDR3 has 13 residues. Germline V CDR1 and CDR2: SGHTS, YDEGEE. CDR3 amino acids: CASSSFGTQPQHF. DNA of the CDR3: TGTGCCAGCAGCTCGTTTGGGACCCAGCCCCAGCATTTT.

The chain couples TRBV30 to TRBJ1-3; no firm D call. Trimming removed 1 base from V and 0 bases from J, with 7 bases in between. Germline lookup yields CDR1 GTSNPN and CDR2 SVGIG (reference sequence). The CDR3 has 14 residues. CDR3 bases: TGTGCCTGGAGTGCACAGTTCTCTGGAAACACCATATATTTT. Amino acids: CAWSAQFSGNTIYF.

The chain carries TRBV6-6 and TRBJ2-2, with D possibly being TRBD1 (6 bases). Deletions cut 6 bases from V and 0 bases from J, with 11 bases between. The CDR3 runs to 15 residues. Looked up from germline, CDR1 is MNHNY and CDR2 is SVGAGI (reference sequence). The CDR3 DNA reads TGTGCCAGCAGAAACAGGGCGGCGAACACCGGGGAGCTGTTTTTT. As protein: CASRNRAANTGELFF.

This clone was seen a handful of times. The chain links TRBV19 to TRBJ2-3; D not certain. V was cut by 10 bases and J by 4 bases, with 12 bases left in between. The CDR3 contains 12 residues. Germline CDR1 reads LNHDA; CDR2 reads SQIVND (reference sequence). The CDR3 coding sequence is TGTGCCACCAGGCAGGCCCCAGATACGCAGTATTTT. Translated, it gives CATRQAPDTQYF. Full variable domain (missing parts from reference TRBV19 and TRBJ2-3): DGGITQSPKYLFRKEGQNVTLSCEQNLNHDAMYWYRQDPGQGLRLIYYSQIVNDFQKGDIAEGYSVSREKKESFPLTVTSAQKNPTAFYLCATRQAPDTQYFGPGTRLTVL.

V is TRBV6-6 and J is TRBJ2-3; D is ambiguous. The CDR3 runs 12 residues. Per the germline V gene, CDR1 is MNHNY and CDR2 is SVGAGI (reference sequence). V shed 5 bases and J shed 2 bases, with 5 bases lying between them. The CDR3 is CASSSNTDTQYF. CDR3 bases: TGTGCCAGCAGTAGCAACACAGATACGCAGTATTTT.

V and J are TRBV28 and TRBJ1-5, with TRBD1 matching 9 bases. CDR1 and CDR2 (germline): MDHEN, SYDVKM. V shed 5 bases and J 5 bases; nucleotides not matched to a gene: 4. The CDR3 contains 14 residues. The CDR3 sequence is CASSLDRGDQPQHF. CDR3 sequence (DNA): TGTGCCAGCAGTCTAGACAGGGGGGATCAGCCCCAGCATTTT. The full variable domain, in which reference TRBV28 and TRBJ1-5 provide the parts outside the CDR3, is DVKVTQSSRYLVKRTGEKVFLECVQDMDHENMFWYRQDPGLGLRLIYFSYDVKMKEKGDIPEGYSVSREKKERFSLILESASTNQTSMYLCASSLDRGDQPQHFGDGTRLSIL.

This chain joins TRBV10-3 and TRBJ1-6; D gene uncertain. Looked up from germline, CDR1 is ENHRY and CDR2 is SYGVKD. V lost 5 bases and J lost 8, with 7 bases in between. The CDR3 spans 12 residues. CDR3 amino acids: CAISRWDSPLHF. CDR3 nucleotides: TGTGCCATCAGTCGTTGGGATTCACCCCTCCACTTT.

The chain recombines TRBV6-6 with TRBJ2-3; D is ambiguous. Between the trimmed V and J ends, which lost 6 bases and 1 base, there was a span of 8 bases. The CDR3 is 13 amino acids. Germline V gene data show CDR1 as MNHNY and CDR2 as SVGAGI (reference sequence). The CDR3 coding sequence is TGTGCCAGCAGGGACCGACGCACAGATACGCAGTATTTT. It is translated as CASRDRRTDTQYF.

The chain links TRBV11-2 to TRBJ2-3, with 7 bases matching TRBD1. Germline V CDR1 and CDR2: SGHAT, FQNNGV. With V trimmed by 1 base and J by 3 bases, 4 bases remained unmatched. This CDR3 has 15 residues. The CDR3: CASSLGRQGTDTQYF. Written as DNA, the CDR3 is TGTGCCAGCAGCTTAGGCCGACAGGGAACAGATACGCAGTATTTT.

The chain links TRBV6-5 to TRBJ1-4; 8 bases agree with TRBD1. The ends lost 5 bases at V and 7 bases at J; junction bases unmatched: 6. CDR1 and CDR2 from the germline V gene are MNHEY and SVGAGI. The length of the CDR3 is 14 residues. CDR3 coding DNA: TGTGCCAGCAGTACATATACAGGGGGTGAAAAACTGTTTTTT. Its protein product is CASSTYTGGEKLFF.

This chain links TRBV6-6 with TRBJ1-5; 7 nucleotides align to TRBD1. V lost 4 bases, J lost 7 bases, and 7 bases stayed unmatched. Germline CDR1 reads MNHNY; CDR2 reads SVGAGI (reference sequence). The CDR3 totals 14 residues. CDR3 coding DNA: TGTGCCAGCAGTTCCCGACAGGGAGGACAGCCCCAGCATTTT. It encodes CASSSRQGGQPQHF.

The chain uses TRBV4-2 and TRBJ2-2; 11 bases fit TRBD1. V lost 4 bases, J lost 2 bases, and 18 bases stayed unmatched. Per the germline V gene, CDR1 is LGHNA and CDR2 is YNFKEQ. The CDR3 is made up of 21 amino acids. This CDR3 reads CASSPDRGRFGPTSNTGELFF. The CDR3 DNA is TGTGCCAGCAGCCCGGACAGGGGGCGATTCGGGCCCACGTCCAACACCGGGGAGCTGTTTTTT.